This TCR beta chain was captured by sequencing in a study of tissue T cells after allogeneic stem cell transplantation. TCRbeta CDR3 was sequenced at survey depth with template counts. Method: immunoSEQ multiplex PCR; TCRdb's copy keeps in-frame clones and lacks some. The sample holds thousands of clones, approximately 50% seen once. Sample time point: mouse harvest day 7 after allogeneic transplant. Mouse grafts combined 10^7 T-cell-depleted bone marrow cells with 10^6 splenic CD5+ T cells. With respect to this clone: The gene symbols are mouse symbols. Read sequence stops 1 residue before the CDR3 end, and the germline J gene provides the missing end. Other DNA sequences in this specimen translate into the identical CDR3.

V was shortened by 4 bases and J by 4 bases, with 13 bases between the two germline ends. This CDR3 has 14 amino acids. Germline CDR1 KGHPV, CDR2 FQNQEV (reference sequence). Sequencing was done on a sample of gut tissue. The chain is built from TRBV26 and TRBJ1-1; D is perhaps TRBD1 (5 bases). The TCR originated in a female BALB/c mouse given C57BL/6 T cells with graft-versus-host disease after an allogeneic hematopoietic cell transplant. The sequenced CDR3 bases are TGTGCCAGCAGTCCCTCAGGGAGGGTCACAGAAGTCTTC. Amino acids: CASSPSGRVTEVF. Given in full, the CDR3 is CASSPSGRVTEVFF. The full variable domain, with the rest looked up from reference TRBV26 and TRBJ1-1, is NSKVIQTPRYLVKGQGQKAKMRCIPEKGHPVVFWYQQNKNNEFKFLINFQNQEVLQQIDMTEKRFSAECPSNSPCSLEIQSSEAGDSALYLCASSPSGRVTEVFFGKGTRLTVV.